This entry lists 12 T cell receptor beta chains sequenced from one sample in a study of cytomegalovirus exposure and HLA in healthy donors. PCR employed 60 Vbeta and 13 Jbeta primers. The protocol was immunoSEQ multiplex PCR, while the TCRdb copy is restricted to in-frame clones and leaves out a portion. The repertoire holds 160,000 or so clones, with 60% to 80% as singletons. Source material: PBMCs. The receptors here all came from a man aged 50 to 60 in good health and CMV-seropositive.

The chain combines TRBV2 with TRBJ2-5, with D maybe TRBD2 (5 bases). Trimming cost V 6 bases and J 4 bases, with 12 bases left between them. The CDR3 sequence is 13 residues long. From germline, CDR1 is SNHLY and CDR2 FYNNEI. The CDR3 reads CASRTGVVETQYF. CDR3 DNA sequence: TGTGCCAGCAGAACCGGGGTAGTAGAGACCCAGTACTTC.

The chain carries TRBV5-1 and TRBJ1-1, with TRBD1 matching over 8 bases. CDR1 is SGHRS and CDR2 is YFSETQ in the germline V gene. V shed 4 bases, J shed 0 bases, and the junction held 5 bases outside the gene matches. The CDR3 consists of 15 residues. CDR3 region: CASSRDRLMNTEAFF. The CDR3 DNA is TGCGCCAGCAGCCGGGACAGGTTAATGAACACTGAAGCTTTCTTT.

The V and J genes are TRBV28 and TRBJ1-1; 7 positions match TRBD1. CDR3 length: 14 amino acids. The germline gives CDR1 MDHEN, CDR2 SYDVKM. V trimming: 3 bases; J trimming: 5 bases; junction bases outside the gene matches: 6. The CDR3: CASSLPDRVTEAFF. The CDR3 nucleotides are TGTGCCAGCAGTTTGCCCGACAGGGTGACTGAAGCTTTCTTT.

The J gene is TRBJ1-3, the V gene TRBV5-1; D gene uncertain. The CDR3 spans 16 residues. From germline, CDR1 is SGHRS and CDR2 YFSETQ. Between the trimmed V and J ends, which lost 0 bases and 1 base, there was a span of 11 bases. CDR3 DNA sequence: TGCGCCAGCAGCTTGGGGGCGGGAGCTTCTGGAAACACCATATATTTT. This encodes CASSLGAGASGNTIYF.

V and J are TRBV19 and TRBJ2-7; unclear D gene. Germline values: CDR1 LNHDA, CDR2 SQIVND (reference sequence). The V gene lost 0 bases and the J gene lost 1 base, with 10 bases spanning the gap. The length of the CDR3 is 15 residues. The CDR3 DNA follows: TGTGCCAGTAGTATAGATCAGAGCAGGTCCTACGAGCAGTACTTC. It is translated as CASSIDQSRSYEQYF.

J is TRBJ1-1 and V is TRBV6-4, with D possibly TRBD1 on 6 matching bases. The CDR3 spans 15 residues. V gave up 0 bases and J gave up 1 base, with 9 bases separating them. Germline CDR1 MRHNA, CDR2 SNTAGT. The CDR3 coding sequence is TGTGCCAGCAGTGACTCAGGGGACACGAACACTGAAGCTTTCTTT. It specifies CASSDSGDTNTEAFF.

The rearrangement links TRBV7-9 to TRBJ2-7; 8 nucleotides match TRBD1. This CDR3 contains 16 residues. Germline V gives CDR1 SEHNR, CDR2 FQNEAQ (reference sequence). V lost 5 bases to trimming and J lost 3 bases; unmatched junction nucleotides: 12. The CDR3 protein is CASSGETGTGLYEQYF. Here the CDR3 DNA reads TGTGCCAGCAGCGGAGAAACCGGGACAGGCCTCTACGAGCAGTACTTC.

The CDR3 region has the DNA TGCGCCAGCAGCCAAGAGGGCCTGTTCTCTGGAAACACCATATATTTT. Translating gives CASSQEGLFSGNTIYF. The chain links TRBV4-3 to TRBJ1-3; D unresolved. The CDR3 is 16 residues long. V was pared by 0 bases and J by 0 bases, with 9 bases between. CDR1 LGHNA and CDR2 YSLEER come from the germline V gene.

V gene TRBV4-1 combines with J gene TRBJ2-2; the match to TRBD2 covers 10 bases. The CDR3 length is 15 residues. With 8 bases clipped from V and 4 bases from J, the junction kept 7 bases outside the gene matches. Germline V lookup: CDR1 MGHRA, CDR2 YSYEKL. DNA for the CDR3: TGCGCCAGCGGCAGCGGGGGGGTAAGCACCGGGGAGCTGTTTTTT. Amino acids: CASGSGGVSTGELFF.

The chain employs TRBV6-4 and TRBJ1-5; D is perhaps TRBD1 (5 bases). Germline CDR1 is MRHNA and CDR2 is SNTAGT. The CDR3 contains 13 residues. V gave up 4 bases and J gave up 5 bases, with 9 bases separating them. CDR3 coding DNA: TGTGCCAGCAGTGCGGGACTAGATCAGCCCCAGCATTTT. This translates into CASSAGLDQPQHF.

This clone has more than one count but fewer than ten. The rearrangement links TRBV28 to TRBJ1-6; possibly TRBD1 for D (5 bases). Between the trimmed V and J ends, which lost 6 bases and 7 bases, there was a span of 19 bases. The germline CDR1 and CDR2 sequences are MDHEN and SYDVKM. This CDR3 comprises 16 residues. CDR3 in amino acids: CASSPNGGKGNSPLHF. The DNA for the CDR3 is TGTGCCAGCAGCCCGAATGGAGGGAAGGGGAATTCACCCCTCCACTTT.

This chain joins TRBV21-1 and TRBJ2-2; the D segment call TRBD1 is taken from the table without a DNA check. TRBV21-1 represents a pseudogene. This CDR3 spans 14 amino acids. The CDR3 region has the DNA TGTGCCCAACAGGGCTTTCCGAACACCGGGGAGCTGTTTTTT. Its translation is CAQQGFPNTGELFF.